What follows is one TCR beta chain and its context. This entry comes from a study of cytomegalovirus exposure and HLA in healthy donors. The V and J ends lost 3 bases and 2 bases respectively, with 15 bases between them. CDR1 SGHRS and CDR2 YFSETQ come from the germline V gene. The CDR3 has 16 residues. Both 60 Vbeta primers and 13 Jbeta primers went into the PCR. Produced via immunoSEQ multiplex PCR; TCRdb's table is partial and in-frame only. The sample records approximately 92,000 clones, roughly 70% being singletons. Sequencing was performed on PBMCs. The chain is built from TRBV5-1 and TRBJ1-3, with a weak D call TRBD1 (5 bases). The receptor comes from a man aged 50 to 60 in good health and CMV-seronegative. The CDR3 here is CASSWMEGIPGNTIYF. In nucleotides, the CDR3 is TGCGCCAGCAGCTGGATGGAGGGGATCCCTGGAAACACCATATATTTT.